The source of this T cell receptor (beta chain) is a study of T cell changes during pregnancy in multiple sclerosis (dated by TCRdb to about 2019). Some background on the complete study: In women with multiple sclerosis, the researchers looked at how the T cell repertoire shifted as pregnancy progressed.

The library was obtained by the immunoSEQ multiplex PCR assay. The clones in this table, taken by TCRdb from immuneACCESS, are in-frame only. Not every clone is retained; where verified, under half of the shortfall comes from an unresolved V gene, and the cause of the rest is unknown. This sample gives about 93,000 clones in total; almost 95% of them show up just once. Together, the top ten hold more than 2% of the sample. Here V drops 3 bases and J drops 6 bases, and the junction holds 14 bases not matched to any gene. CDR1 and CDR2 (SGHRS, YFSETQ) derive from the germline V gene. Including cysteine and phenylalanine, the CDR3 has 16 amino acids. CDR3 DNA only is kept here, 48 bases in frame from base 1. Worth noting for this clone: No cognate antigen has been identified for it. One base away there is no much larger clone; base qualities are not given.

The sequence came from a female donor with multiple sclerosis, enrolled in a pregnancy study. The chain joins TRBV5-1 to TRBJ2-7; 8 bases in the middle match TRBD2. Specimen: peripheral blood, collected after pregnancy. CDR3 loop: CASSWETSGLAREQYF. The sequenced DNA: TGCGCCAGCAGCTGGGAAACTAGCGGCTTAGCTCGCGAGCAGTACTTC.